The next 11 T cell receptor beta chains were all read from a single sample in a study of cytomegalovirus exposure and HLA in healthy donors. PCR was performed using 60 Vbeta and 13 Jbeta primers. The table came from immunoSEQ multiplex PCR; TCRdb's copy has only in-frame clones and leaves some out. The table records some 240,000 clones, over 90% of them present only once. Material: PBMCs. Source of these receptors: a girl aged 2 to 10 in good health and CMV-seronegative.

This chain joins TRBV5-6 and TRBJ2-1; perhaps TRBD2 as D (6 bases). The length of the CDR3 is 15 residues. Trimming took 3 bases from V and 3 from J, leaving 13 bases between them. Per germline, CDR1 SGHDT and CDR2 YYEEEE. The CDR3 region is CASSSTSSFYNEQFF. Written as DNA, the CDR3 is TGTGCCAGCAGCTCAACTAGCTCCTTCTACAATGAGCAGTTCTTC.

CDR3 region: CASTGTSGATNEQFF. CDR3 sequence (DNA): TGCGCCAGCACCGGGACTAGCGGGGCCACGAATGAGCAGTTCTTC. The chain uses TRBV10-2 and TRBJ2-1, with 13 bases that match TRBD2. This CDR3 comprises 15 residues. The V segment lost 7 bases and the J segment 7 bases; nucleotides outside the gene matches: 7. Germline CDR1 is WSHSY and CDR2 is SAAADI.

J is TRBJ1-4 and V is TRBV7-2; 8 positions match TRBD1. The CDR3 is 14 amino acids. With 4 bases clipped from V and 10 bases from J, the junction kept 8 bases outside the gene matches. From germline, CDR1 is SGHTA and CDR2 FQGNSA. CDR3 sequence (DNA): TGTGCCAGCAGCTCAGGGGGCGAGAAGCCAAAACTGTTTTTT. It yields the protein CASSSGGEKPKLFF.

CDR3 sequence: CASSEWGRSNQPQHF. CDR3 in DNA: TGTGCCAGCAGTGAATGGGGGCGAAGCAATCAGCCCCAGCATTTT. The chain employs TRBV6-1 and TRBJ1-5, with D tentatively TRBD1 (6 bases). The CDR3 spans 15 residues. The germline CDR1 and CDR2 sequences are MNHNS and SASEGT. Trimming removed 2 bases at V and 1 base at J, with 9 bases between.

As regards this clone: Germline and junction disagree at one end, which may indicate a read error. The chain employs TRBV29-1 and TRBJ2-7; no firm D call. Germline V lookup: CDR1 SQVTM, CDR2 ANQGSEA. This CDR3 region has 11 residues. The CDR3 sequence: CSVEDPPVITF. For the CDR3, the DNA is TGCAGCGTTGAAGATCCCCCGGTTATTACCTTC.

The chain couples TRBV7-9 to TRBJ1-1; unclear D gene. The CDR3 is 13 amino acids. Trimming cost V 0 bases and J 3 bases, with 5 bases left between them. Germline CDR1 reads SEHNR; CDR2 reads FQNEAQ (reference sequence). CDR3 in amino acids: CASSLASDTEAFF. CDR3 nucleotides: TGTGCCAGCAGCTTAGCCTCCGACACTGAAGCTTTCTTT.

The V gene is TRBV7-6, the J gene TRBJ2-2; D possibly corresponds to TRBD2 (5 bases). The CDR3 runs to 14 residues. The germline CDR1 and CDR2 sequences are SGHVS and FNYEAQ. V was pared by 1 base and J by 5 bases, with 8 bases between. This chain's CDR3 is CASSLGSGTGELFF. The CDR3 nucleotides are TGTGCCAGCAGCTTAGGGAGCGGTACCGGGGAGCTGTTTTTT.

The rearrangement joins TRBV27 to TRBJ2-7; TRBD1 matches 7 bases. The CDR3 length is 14 residues. V trimming: 5 bases; J trimming: 2 bases; junction bases outside the gene matches: 6. Germline V gives CDR1 MNHEY, CDR2 SMNVEV (reference sequence). CDR3 in DNA: TGTGCCAGCAGTCGGAAAACAGGGGCCTACGAGCAGTACTTC. Translated: CASSRKTGAYEQYF.

The rearrangement links TRBV18 to TRBJ1-4, with 9 bases matching TRBD1. This CDR3 contains 17 residues. The germline V gene encodes CDR1 KGHSH and CDR2 LQKENI. V lost 3 bases, J lost 2 bases, and 7 bases stayed unmatched. CDR3 nucleotides: TGTGCCAGCTCACCTACGGGACAGGGCATGACTAATGAAAAACTGTTTTTT. Translating gives CASSPTGQGMTNEKLFF.

This chain joins TRBV7-6 and TRBJ2-5; D may be TRBD2 (6 bases). The CDR3 consists of 17 residues. CDR1 and CDR2 from the germline V gene are SGHVS and FNYEAQ. Between the trimmed V and J ends, which lost 2 bases and 3 bases, there was a span of 19 bases. CDR3 nucleotide sequence: TGTGCCAGCAGCTTACGGATTTACGGGACTGCCAAAGAGACCCAGTACTTC. Its translation is CASSLRIYGTAKETQYF.

This clone was found once. The J gene is TRBJ1-5, the V gene TRBV6-6, with TRBD1 matching over 8 bases. Germline values: CDR1 MNHNY, CDR2 SVGAGI (reference sequence). CDR3 length: 15 amino acids. The V and J ends lost 4 bases and 2 bases, in that order; junction bases with no gene match: 4. The CDR3 nucleotides read TGTGCCAGCAGTTCAGGGACAGGCGGCAATCAGCCCCAGCATTTT. Translated, it gives CASSSGTGGNQPQHF.